The T cell receptor (beta chain) described here comes from a study of spatial heterogeneity in lung cancer. Sample time point: sample taken at primary tumor resection. TCRdb analysed the 5' RACE reads with MiXCR anew, one entry per CDR3 protein. The repertoire holds tens of thousands of distinct CDR3 sequences, with roughly 12% as singletons. This clonotype was seen a handful of times. This TCR was recovered from a male donor with early-stage non-small cell lung cancer. The material sequenced was PBMCs, taken at surgery.

The CDR3 DNA is TGTGCCAGCAGCCAAGTGACAGACAACAATCAGCCCCAGCATTTT. The encoded protein is CASSQVTDNNQPQHF. The chain carries TRBV14 and TRBJ1-5; tentatively, D is TRBD1 (5 bases). Germline assignment: CDR1 SGHDN and CDR2 FVKESK. V was shortened by 1 base and J by 3 bases, with 10 bases between the two germline ends. This CDR3 spans 15 amino acids.